Each of the 8 T cell receptor beta chains below was sequenced from the same sample in a study of blood T cell repertoires in COVID-19. Here immunoSEQ multiplex PCR was the method, and the copy in TCRdb shows in-frame clones only, minus some. This table holds about 170,000 clones, more than 75% found once. The sample was peripheral blood. These receptors all come from a man aged 18 to 29 with active or convalescent COVID-19.

The chain has TRBV19 and TRBJ1-5; D is undetermined. Per germline, CDR1 LNHDA and CDR2 SQIVND (reference sequence). This CDR3 contains 14 residues. The germline V and J ends were trimmed by 3 bases and 6 bases, with 12 bases remaining between them. The CDR3 spells CASSMEGLAQPQHF. The CDR3 nucleotides read TGTGCCAGTAGTATGGAGGGTTTAGCTCAGCCCCAGCATTTT.

CDR3: CASSPPDRVTSPLHF. The CDR3 DNA follows: TGTGCCAGCAGTCCACCGGACAGGGTAACCTCACCCCTCCACTTT. This chain links TRBV28 with TRBJ1-6; TRBD1 agrees at 8 bases. With 5 bases clipped from V and 10 bases from J, the junction kept 10 bases outside the gene matches. This CDR3 contains 15 residues. Germline CDR1 is MDHEN and CDR2 is SYDVKM.

Only one count was recorded for this clone. The chain employs TRBV6-5 and TRBJ2-3; 8 nucleotides align to TRBD2. V was pared by 10 bases and J by 5 bases, with 5 bases of the junction left unmatched. Germline V gives CDR1 MNHEY, CDR2 SVGAGI. This CDR3 comprises 12 residues. The CDR3 sequence: CAIPTSGDTQYF. The DNA of the CDR3 is TGTGCCATCCCTACTAGCGGAGATACGCAGTATTTT.

The rearrangement joins TRBV10-3 to TRBJ2-1; 7 positions agree with TRBD2. CDR1 is ENHRY and CDR2 is SYGVKD in the germline V gene. V was pared by 3 bases and J by 0 bases, with 17 bases of the junction left unmatched. The CDR3 sequence is 20 residues long. This CDR3 is CAISDPRGASGDGSYNEQFF. In DNA, the CDR3 is TGTGCCATCAGTGACCCCCGGGGCGCGAGCGGGGACGGCTCCTACAATGAGCAGTTCTTC.

The chain couples TRBV12-3 or TRBV12-4 to TRBJ1-2; D is unclear. Trimming stripped 10 bases from V and 3 bases from J, with 15 bases between. The CDR3 length is 13 residues. The DNA of the CDR3 is TGTGCCACAGGCCGGGATGCCTACTATGGCTACACCTTC. Protein product: CATGRDAYYGYTF.

The chain recombines TRBV24-1 with TRBJ2-3; TRBD1 aligns across 7 bases. Germline trimming cut 0 bases from V and 2 bases from J; bases unmatched to any gene: 1. The CDR3 runs to 15 residues. Germline values: CDR1 KGHDR, CDR2 SFDVKD. CDR3: CATSDLQGDTDTQYF. Here the CDR3 DNA reads TGTGCCACCAGTGATTTGCAGGGGGACACAGATACGCAGTATTTT.

The chain has TRBV15 and TRBJ1-5, with 7 bases identical to TRBD1. This CDR3 is built from 14 residues. CDR1 LNHNV and CDR2 YYDKDF come from the germline V gene (reference sequence). The ends lost 4 bases at V and 3 bases at J; junction bases unmatched: 3. DNA of the CDR3: TGTGCCACCAGCAAAGGGACAGACAATCAGCCCCAGCATTTT. The encoded protein is CATSKGTDNQPQHF. The full variable domain, with the rest looked up from reference TRBV15 and TRBJ1-5, is DAMVIQNPRYQVTQFGKPVTLSCSQTLNHNVMYWYQQKSSQAPKLLFHYYDKDFNNEADTPDNFQSRRPNTSFCFLDIRSPGLGDTAMYLCATSKGTDNQPQHFGDGTRLSIL.

The chain links TRBV5-8 to TRBJ1-4; 9 nucleotides line up with TRBD1. Looked up from germline, CDR1 is SGHTS and CDR2 is YDEGEE. The V segment lost 5 bases and the J segment 7 bases; nucleotides outside the gene matches: 6. The CDR3 runs 14 residues. The CDR3 nucleotides read TGTGCCAGCAGACAACAGGGGGCAGGTGAAAAACTGTTTTTT. It is translated as CASRQQGAGEKLFF.